A selection of T cell receptor beta chains follows, all from one sample in a study of regulatory T cells in long-lasting Graves disease. Using its own MiXCR run on the multiplex PCR reads, TCRdb lists one record per CDR3 protein. The data hold about 540,000 distinct CDR3 sequences, with less than 15% observed a single time. The same sample was also used in a study of T cells in Graves' hyperthyroidism and ophthalmopathy.

The specimen comprised peripheral blood mononuclear cells (PBMCs), sampled at new diagnosis, from a patient treated with antithyroid drugs. These receptors all stem from a man aged 25 to 40 with Graves disease. The CDR3 runs from the conserved cysteine through the conserved F or W. D genes are given only for firm matches. Rows may omit the clone size; those that give it use once, few, many or a size class.

D: NA; J: TRBJ2-4; V: TRBV6-2/TRBV6-3; size: many; DNA: TGTGCCAGCAGTTCCCCAATCGGTGGCTGGTACTTC; CDR3: CASSSPIGGWYF
D: TRBD1; J: TRBJ1-6; V: TRBV6-5; size: many; DNA: TGTGCCAGCAGTTACTCGACGACAGGGCGGGCTTCACCCCTCCACTTT; CDR3: CASSYSTTGRASPLHF
D: TRBD2; J: TRBJ2-3; V: TRBV7-9; size: NA; DNA: TGTGCCAGCAGCCCCGACCTTACTAGCGGGGCTGGGGATACGCAGTATTTT; CDR3: CASSPDLTSGAGDTQYF
D: NA; J: TRBJ1-1; V: TRBV3-1; size: NA; DNA: TGTGCCAGCAGCCAAAGGGGAGGGGATATGAACACTGAAGCTTTCTTT; CDR3: CASSQRGGDMNTEAFF
D: NA; J: TRBJ1-1; V: TRBV7-3; size: many; DNA: TGTGCCAGCAGCTCCGGCCGGACATCTGAAGCTTTCTTT; CDR3: CASSSGRTSEAFF
D: NA; J: TRBJ2-1; V: TRBV29-1; size: many; DNA: TGCAGCGTCCACGGGGCCCCAGGGACCAATGAGCAGTTCTTC; CDR3: CSVHGAPGTNEQFF
D: TRBD2; J: TRBJ2-3; V: TRBV6-1; size: many; DNA: TGTGCCAGCAGCCGAACACTAGCGGGAGGCACAGATACGCAGTATTTT; CDR3: CASSRTLAGGTDTQYF
D: NA; J: TRBJ2-7; V: TRBV6-5; size: many; DNA: TGTGCCAGCAGTTACAGCCCCCGGGAGAGCTCCTACGAGCAGTACTTC; CDR3: CASSYSPRESSYEQYF
D: NA; J: TRBJ2-3; V: TRBV13; size: many; DNA: TGTGCCAGCAGCTTAGATAGGGCACGGGGATATTTT; CDR3: CASSLDRARGYF
D: NA; J: TRBJ1-5; V: TRBV6-1; size: many; DNA: TGTGCCAGCAGTGATTGGGGGGCCTACAGCAATCAGCCCCAGCATTTT; CDR3: CASSDWGAYSNQPQHF
D: TRBD1; J: TRBJ2-5; V: TRBV7-2; size: many; DNA: TGTGCCAGCAGCTTAACAGGGGACGAGACCCAGTACTTC; CDR3: CASSLTGDETQYF
D: TRBD2; J: TRBJ2-2; V: TRBV12-3/TRBV12-4; size: few; DNA: TGTGCCAGCACCCAGGGACTAGCGGGAGTTCGGTTCGCCGGGGAGCTGTTTTTT; CDR3: CASTQGLAGVRFAGELFF
D: NA; J: TRBJ1-1; V: TRBV2; size: many; DNA: TGTGCCAGCAGGGAGGAGGACTTCCCTGAAGCTTTCTTT; CDR3: CASREEDFPEAFF
D: TRBD2; J: TRBJ2-1; V: TRBV7-2; size: NA; DNA: TGTGCCAGCAGCTTCCCGGGACTAGCGGGATACAATGAGCAGTTCTTC; CDR3: CASSFPGLAGYNEQFF
D: TRBD2; J: TRBJ2-1; V: TRBV19; size: NA; DNA: TGTGCCAGTAGATGGCGGGAGGGCTGGGGTGAGCAGTTCTTC; CDR3: CASRWREGWGEQFF
D: TRBD1; J: TRBJ1-1; V: TRBV29-1; size: many; DNA: TGCAGCGTCGGGACAGGGTCTTGGACTGAAGCTTTCTTT; CDR3: CSVGTGSWTEAFF
D: NA; J: TRBJ2-2; V: TRBV9; size: NA; DNA: TGTGCCAGCAGCGTAGGTGCGGCGGACTCTCACACCGGGGAGCTGTTTTTT; CDR3: CASSVGAADSHTGELFF
D: NA; J: TRBJ2-6; V: TRBV27; size: many; DNA: TGTGCCAGCAGTTCCAGGGGGGGTGGGGCCAACGTCCTGACTTTC; CDR3: CASSSRGGGANVLTF
D: TRBD2; J: TRBJ2-5; V: TRBV10-3; size: many; DNA: TGTGCCACCCGGGTACTAGCGGGAAGTGGGACCCAGTACTTC; CDR3: CATRVLAGSGTQYF
D: NA; J: TRBJ1-2; V: TRBV19; size: many; DNA: TGTGCCAGTAGTGATTGGGACGGAGCTAACTATGGCTACACCTTC; CDR3: CASSDWDGANYGYTF
D: TRBD1; J: TRBJ2-4; V: TRBV18; size: NA; DNA: TGTGCCAGCTCCCATGGGACAGACCTAGCCAAAAACATTCAGTACTTC; CDR3: CASSHGTDLAKNIQYF
D: NA; J: TRBJ1-1; V: TRBV24-1; size: many; DNA: TGTGCCACCAGCGGGGCGTCTCTCACTGAAGCTTTCTTT; CDR3: CATSGASLTEAFF
D: NA; J: TRBJ2-3; V: TRBV19; size: once; DNA: TGTGCCAGTAGGAGAATGAGCACAGATACGCAGTATTTT; CDR3: CASRRMSTDTQYF
D: NA; J: TRBJ1-2; V: TRBV10-3; size: many; DNA: TGTGCCATCAGCACCCGGGAACCAAACTTGGGGGGCTACACCTTC; CDR3: CAISTREPNLGGYTF
D: TRBD2; J: TRBJ2-1; V: TRBV7-8; size: NA; DNA: TGTGCCAGCAGCCTCACCGGGACTAGGGCTGGGGGGACGCAGTTCTTC; CDR3: CASSLTGTRAGGTQFF
D: TRBD2; J: TRBJ2-4; V: TRBV10-3; size: many; DNA: TGTGCCATCAGCGTTAGCGGGGGGCTAGCCAAAAACATTCAGTACTTC; CDR3: CAISVSGGLAKNIQYF
D: NA; J: TRBJ2-1; V: TRBV2; size: many; DNA: TGTGCCAGCAGCGCCGGGGCAGGGGTGAGTGCGCAGTTCTTC; CDR3: CASSAGAGVSAQFF
D: NA; J: TRBJ2-2; V: TRBV12-3/TRBV12-4; size: many; DNA: TGTGCCAGCAGTAATTCCGGGGAGCTGTTTTTT; CDR3: CASSNSGELFF
D: NA; J: TRBJ1-2; V: TRBV27; size: NA; DNA: TGTGCCAGCAGTTTTGAGGGATATTATGGCTACACCTTC; CDR3: CASSFEGYYGYTF
D: NA; J: TRBJ1-3; V: TRBV3-1; size: few; DNA: TGTGCCAGCAGCCACGGTGGACTAACCTCTGGAAACACCATATATTTT; CDR3: CASSHGGLTSGNTIYF
D: NA; J: TRBJ2-3; V: TRBV19; size: many; DNA: TGTGCCAGTAGCCCCCGGGACCACCGCACAGATACGCAGTATTTT; CDR3: CASSPRDHRTDTQYF
D: NA; J: TRBJ2-5; V: TRBV20-1; size: NA; DNA: TGCAGTGCCATATCGCAGGCAAACCAAGAGACCCAGTACTTC; CDR3: CSAISQANQETQYF
D: TRBD1; J: TRBJ2-3; V: TRBV11-2; size: many; DNA: TGTGCCAGCAGCTTGGACAGGGCTACGCATACGCAGTATTTT; CDR3: CASSLDRATHTQYF
D: NA; J: TRBJ2-5; V: TRBV11-2; size: NA; DNA: TGTGCCAGCAGCTTAACGACTACAGACGGGACCCAGTACTTC; CDR3: CASSLTTTDGTQYF
D: NA; J: TRBJ1-1; V: TRBV5-5; size: many; DNA: TGTGCCAGCAGCTTGGGCGAAAGGAAAGCTTTCTTT; CDR3: CASSLGERKAFF
D: TRBD1; J: TRBJ2-3; V: TRBV12-5; size: many; DNA: TGTGCTAGTGGTTTCCTAGACAGGGCTAGCACAGATACGCAGTATTTT; CDR3: CASGFLDRASTDTQYF
D: TRBD2; J: TRBJ2-2; V: TRBV28; size: NA; DNA: TGTGCCACCGGGGGACTAGCGGGAGCGAACACCGGGGAGCTGTTTTTT; CDR3: CATGGLAGANTGELFF